This TCR beta chain was found in a study of T cells in Graves' hyperthyroidism and ophthalmopathy. V trimming: 5 bases; J trimming: 3 bases; junction bases outside the gene matches: 3. The germline CDR1 and CDR2 sequences are DFQATT and SNEGSKA (reference sequence). CDR3 length: 14 amino acids. Diagnosis rested on symptoms, serum thyroxine and TRAb, thyroid ultrasound, and orbital computed tomography. The sample holds many counts of this clonotype. What it binds is not known. TCR beta CDR3 regions were amplified from RNA. RT-PCR in the first round (using the HTBI primer set) targeted the TCR CDR3. One entry per CDR3 protein results from TCRdb running MiXCR on the multiplex PCR reads. The sample includes around 520,000 distinct CDR3 sequences, approximately 15% seen only once; the top ten take around 17%. Study outcomes and limitations: Most thyroid clonotypes that were expanded above 0.001 also turned up in blood. Prediction of ophthalmopathy progression came a median around 6.5 months pre-onset.

The source of this sequence is a woman aged 18-35 years with Graves' hyperthyroidism. Sequencing was performed on blood. The chain has TRBV20-1 and TRBJ2-3; 12 nucleotides match TRBD2. The CDR3 loop is CSAYTSGRTDTQYF. In nucleotides, the CDR3 is TGCAGTGCTTACACTAGCGGGAGGACAGATACGCAGTATTTT.